The clone carrying this T cell receptor beta chain was detected only once. This sample stems from a study of cytomegalovirus exposure and HLA in healthy donors. Trimming cost V 6 bases and J 4 bases, with 12 bases left between them. The CDR3 runs to 13 residues. Germline CDR1 and CDR2: SNHLY and FYNNEI. The study ran its PCR with 60 Vbeta and 13 Jbeta primers. Profiled with immunoSEQ multiplex PCR; TCRdb holds only in-frame clones, not every one. The sample records 130,000 to 150,000 clones, 60% to 80% being singletons. The rearrangement joins TRBV2 to TRBJ2-5, with D perhaps matching TRBD2 (6 bases). Sequenced input: PBMCs. The TCR originated in a woman between 45 and 65 years old in good health and CMV-seronegative. CDR3 in amino acids: CASREGFTETQYF. The CDR3, as DNA: TGTGCCAGCAGGGAGGGGTTTACAGAGACCCAGTACTTC.